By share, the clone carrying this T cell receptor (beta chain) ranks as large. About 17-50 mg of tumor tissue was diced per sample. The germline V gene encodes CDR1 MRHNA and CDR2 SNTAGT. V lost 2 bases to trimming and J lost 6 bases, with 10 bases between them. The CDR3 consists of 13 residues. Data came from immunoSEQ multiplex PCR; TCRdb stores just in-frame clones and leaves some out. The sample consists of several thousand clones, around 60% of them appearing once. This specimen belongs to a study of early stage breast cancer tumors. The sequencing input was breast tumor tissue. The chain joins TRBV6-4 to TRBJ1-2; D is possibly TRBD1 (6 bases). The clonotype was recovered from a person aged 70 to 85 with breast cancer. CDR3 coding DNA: TGTGCCAGCAGTGACAGGACAGCCCATGGCTACACCTTC. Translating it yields CASSDRTAHGYTF.